The present TCR beta chain was sequenced within a study of blood T cell repertoires in COVID-19. Overall study context: Italy, Spain and the United States were the sources of the convalescent and acute COVID-19 samples.

Source study methods: Amplification of reference gene primers provided the estimated nucleated cell counts. The repertoire was sequenced with immunoSEQ multiplex PCR; TCRdb's copy has only in-frame clones and lacks some. That table is the source of V, J and clone size, and D and trimming were worked out from the DNA. The sample carries about 98,000 clones, more than 85% recorded once. This sequence originates from a man between 45 and 60 years old with active or convalescent COVID-19. Sequencing was carried out using peripheral blood.

In DNA form, the CDR3 reads TGCAGTGCTAGTAAAGAATGGGACACTTTAGCCAAAAACATTCAGTACTTC. Translation: CSASKEWDTLAKNIQYF. This chain joins TRBV20-1 and TRBJ2-4; maybe TRBD1 (6 bases). Per the germline V gene, CDR1 is DFQATT and CDR2 is SNEGSKA (reference sequence). The V gene lost 3 bases and the J gene lost 0 bases, with 18 bases spanning the gap. The CDR3 loop spans 17 amino acids.